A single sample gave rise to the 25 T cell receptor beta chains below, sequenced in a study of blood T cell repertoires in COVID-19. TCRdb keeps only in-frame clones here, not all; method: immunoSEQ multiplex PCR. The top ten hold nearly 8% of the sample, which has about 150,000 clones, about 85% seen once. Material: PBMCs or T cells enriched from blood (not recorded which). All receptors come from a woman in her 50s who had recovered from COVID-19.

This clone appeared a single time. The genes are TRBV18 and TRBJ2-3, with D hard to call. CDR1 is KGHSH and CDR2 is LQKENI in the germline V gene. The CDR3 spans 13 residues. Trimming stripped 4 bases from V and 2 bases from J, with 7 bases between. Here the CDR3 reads CASSLSSTDTQYF. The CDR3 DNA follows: TGTGCCAGCTCACTCTCCTCCACAGATACGCAGTATTTT.

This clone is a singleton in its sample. CDR3 region: CASSSSSGVSGANVLTF. Written as DNA, the CDR3 is TGTGCCAGCAGTTCTTCTAGCGGGGTCTCTGGGGCCAACGTCCTGACTTTC. The rearrangement joins TRBV28 to TRBJ2-6; TRBD2 matches at 9 bases. Germline V gene lookup returns CDR1 MDHEN and CDR2 SYDVKM. This CDR3 is 17 amino acids long. V lost 4 bases, J lost 0 bases, and 4 bases stayed unmatched.

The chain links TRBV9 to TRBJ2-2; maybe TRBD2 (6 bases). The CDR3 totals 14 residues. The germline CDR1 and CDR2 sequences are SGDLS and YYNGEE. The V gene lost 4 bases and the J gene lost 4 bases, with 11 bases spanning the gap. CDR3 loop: CASSSRETTGELFF. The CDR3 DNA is TGTGCCAGCAGCTCACGGGAGACCACCGGGGAGCTGTTTTTT.

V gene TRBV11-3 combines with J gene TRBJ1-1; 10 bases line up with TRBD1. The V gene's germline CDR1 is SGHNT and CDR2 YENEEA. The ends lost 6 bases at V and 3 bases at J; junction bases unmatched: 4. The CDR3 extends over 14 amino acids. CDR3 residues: CASSADRGHTEAFF. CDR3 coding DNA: TGTGCCAGCAGTGCCGACAGGGGGCACACTGAAGCTTTCTTT.

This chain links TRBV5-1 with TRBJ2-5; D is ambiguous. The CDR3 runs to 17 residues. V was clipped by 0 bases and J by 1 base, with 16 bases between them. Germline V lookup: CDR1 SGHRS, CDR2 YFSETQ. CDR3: CASSLERKQRSQETQYF. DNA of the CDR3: TGCGCCAGCAGCTTGGAAAGGAAGCAGAGGTCCCAAGAGACCCAGTACTTC.

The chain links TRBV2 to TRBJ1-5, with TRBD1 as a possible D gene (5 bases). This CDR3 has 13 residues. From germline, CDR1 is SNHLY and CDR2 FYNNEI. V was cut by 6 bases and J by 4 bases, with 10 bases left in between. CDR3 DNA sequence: TGTGCCAGCAGGACAGAGATAAATCAGCCCCAGCATTTT. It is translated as CASRTEINQPQHF.

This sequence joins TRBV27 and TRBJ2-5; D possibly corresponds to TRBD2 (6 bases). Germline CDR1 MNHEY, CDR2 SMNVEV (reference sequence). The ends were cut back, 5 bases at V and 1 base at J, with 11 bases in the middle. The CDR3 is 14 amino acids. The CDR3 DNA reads TGTGCCAGCAGTCCCCTAGCGAGCCAAGAGACCCAGTACTTC. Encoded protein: CASSPLASQETQYF.

The CDR3 region has the DNA TGTGCCACCAGTGACAAGACGACAGGGGGCCATGGCTACACCTTC. As protein: CATSDKTTGGHGYTF. The genes are TRBV24-1 and TRBJ1-2; the match to TRBD1 covers 10 bases. CDR1 and CDR2 (germline): KGHDR, SFDVKD. The V segment lost 4 bases and the J segment 6 bases; nucleotides outside the gene matches: 7. The CDR3 has 15 amino acids.

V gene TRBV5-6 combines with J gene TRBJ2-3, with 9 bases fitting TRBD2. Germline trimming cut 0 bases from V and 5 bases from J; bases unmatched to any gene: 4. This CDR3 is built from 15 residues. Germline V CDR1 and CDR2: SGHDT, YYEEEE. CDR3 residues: CASSLAASGIDTQYF. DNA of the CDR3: TGTGCCAGCAGCTTGGCGGCTAGCGGGATAGATACGCAGTATTTT.

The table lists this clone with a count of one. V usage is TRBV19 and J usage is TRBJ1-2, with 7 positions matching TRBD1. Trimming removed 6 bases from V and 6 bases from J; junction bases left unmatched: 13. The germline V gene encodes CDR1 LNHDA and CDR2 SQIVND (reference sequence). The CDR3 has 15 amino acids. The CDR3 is CASRTGRQGRDGYTF. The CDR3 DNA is TGTGCCAGTAGAACCGGTCGACAGGGACGAGATGGCTACACCTTC.

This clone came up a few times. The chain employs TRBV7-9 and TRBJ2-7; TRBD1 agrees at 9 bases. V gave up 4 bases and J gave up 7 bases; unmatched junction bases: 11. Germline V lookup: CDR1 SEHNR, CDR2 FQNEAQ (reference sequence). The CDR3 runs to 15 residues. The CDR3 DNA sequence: TGTGCCAGCAGCTCGTGGGGGACAGGGACCGATGAGCAGTACTTC. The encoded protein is CASSSWGTGTDEQYF.

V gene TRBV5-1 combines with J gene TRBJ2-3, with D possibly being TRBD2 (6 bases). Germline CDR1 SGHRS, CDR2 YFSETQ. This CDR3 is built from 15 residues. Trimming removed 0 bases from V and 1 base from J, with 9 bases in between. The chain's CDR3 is CASSLGGTGTDTQYF. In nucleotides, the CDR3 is TGCGCCAGCAGCTTGGGCGGGACCGGCACAGATACGCAGTATTTT.

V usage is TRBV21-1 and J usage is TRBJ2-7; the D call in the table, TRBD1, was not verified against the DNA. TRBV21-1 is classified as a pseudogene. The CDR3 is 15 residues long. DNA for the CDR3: TGTGCCAGCAGCTCCCGATATGGGGGGGACAGGAAGCAGTACTTC. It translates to CASSSRYGGDRKQYF.

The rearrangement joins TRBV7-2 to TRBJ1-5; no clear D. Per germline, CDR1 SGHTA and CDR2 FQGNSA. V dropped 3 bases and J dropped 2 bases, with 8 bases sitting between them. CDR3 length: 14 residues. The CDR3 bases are TGTGCCAGCAGCTTTCAGGCTGGCAATCAGCCCCAGCATTTT. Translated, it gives CASSFQAGNQPQHF.

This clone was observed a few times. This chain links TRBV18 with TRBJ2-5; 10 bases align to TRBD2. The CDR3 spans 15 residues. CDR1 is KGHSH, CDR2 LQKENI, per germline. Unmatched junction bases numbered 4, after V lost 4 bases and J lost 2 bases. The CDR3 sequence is CASSLLLAGQETQYF. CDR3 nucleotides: TGTGCCAGCTCACTTTTACTAGCGGGACAAGAGACCCAGTACTTC.

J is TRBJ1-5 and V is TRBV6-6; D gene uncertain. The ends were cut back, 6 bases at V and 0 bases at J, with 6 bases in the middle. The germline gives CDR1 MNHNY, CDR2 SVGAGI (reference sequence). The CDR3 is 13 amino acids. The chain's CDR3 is CASRDYSNQPQHF. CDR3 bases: TGTGCCAGCAGGGACTATAGCAATCAGCCCCAGCATTTT.

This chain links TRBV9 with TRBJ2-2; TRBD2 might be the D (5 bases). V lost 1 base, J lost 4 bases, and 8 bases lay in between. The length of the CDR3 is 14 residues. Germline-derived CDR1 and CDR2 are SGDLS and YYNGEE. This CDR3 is CASSVLEATGELFF. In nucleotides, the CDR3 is TGTGCCAGCAGCGTACTGGAGGCCACCGGGGAGCTGTTTTTT. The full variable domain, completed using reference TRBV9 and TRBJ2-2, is DSGVTQTPKHLITATGQRVTLRCSPRSGDLSVYWYQQSLDQGLQFLIQYYNGEERAKGNILERFSAQQFPDLHSELNLSSLELGDSALYFCASSVLEATGELFFGEGSRLTVL.

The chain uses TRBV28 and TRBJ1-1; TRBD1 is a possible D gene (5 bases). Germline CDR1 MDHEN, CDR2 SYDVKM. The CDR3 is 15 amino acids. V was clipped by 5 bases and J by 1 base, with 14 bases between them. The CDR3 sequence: CASSPADRENTEAFF. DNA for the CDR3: TGTGCCAGCAGTCCCGCTGACAGAGAGAACACTGAAGCTTTCTTT.

This CDR3 is CASSLSAAGGYNEQFF. CDR3 nucleotide sequence: TGTGCCAGCAGTTTATCTGCAGCGGGAGGGTACAATGAGCAGTTCTTC. The chain carries TRBV28 and TRBJ2-1; 10 positions match TRBD2. This CDR3 has 16 residues. Germline lookup yields CDR1 MDHEN and CDR2 SYDVKM. V dropped 1 base and J dropped 4; count of bases not matched to a gene: 4.

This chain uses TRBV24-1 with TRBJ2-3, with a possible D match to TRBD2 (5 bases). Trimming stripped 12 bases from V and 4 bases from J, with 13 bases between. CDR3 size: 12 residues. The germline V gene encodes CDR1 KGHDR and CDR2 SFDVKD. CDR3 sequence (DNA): TGTGCCTCACGAGGGCAGGCAGATACGCAGTATTTT. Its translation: CASRGQADTQYF.

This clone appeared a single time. DNA for the CDR3: TGTGCCAGCAGTACCAGACAGGGTATTCGGCAGCCCCAGCATTTT. It yields the protein CASSTRQGIRQPQHF. The rearrangement joins TRBV6-2 or TRBV6-3 to TRBJ1-5; TRBD1 agrees at 7 bases. The V gene's germline CDR1 is MNHEY and CDR2 SVGEGT. After removal of 5 bases from V and 7 bases from J, the junction contained 11 bases not matched to a gene. CDR3 size: 15 residues.

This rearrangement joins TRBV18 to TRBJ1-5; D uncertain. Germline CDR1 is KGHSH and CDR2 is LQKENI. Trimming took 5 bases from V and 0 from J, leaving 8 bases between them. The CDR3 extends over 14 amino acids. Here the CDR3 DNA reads TGTGCCAGCTCAGGTGCGAATAGCAATCAGCCCCAGCATTTT. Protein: CASSGANSNQPQHF.

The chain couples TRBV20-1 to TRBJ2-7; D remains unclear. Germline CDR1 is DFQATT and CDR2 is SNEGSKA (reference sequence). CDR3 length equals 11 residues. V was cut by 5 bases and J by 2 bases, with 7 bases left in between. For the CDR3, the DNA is TGCAGTGCTTTTAGAGCCTACGAGCAGTACTTC. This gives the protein CSAFRAYEQYF.

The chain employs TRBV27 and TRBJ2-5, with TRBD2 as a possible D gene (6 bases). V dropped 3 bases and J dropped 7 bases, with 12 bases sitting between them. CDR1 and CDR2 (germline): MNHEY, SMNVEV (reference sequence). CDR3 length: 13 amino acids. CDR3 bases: TGTGCCAGCAGTTTGGGACTCACGGGGACCCAGTACTTC. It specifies CASSLGLTGTQYF.

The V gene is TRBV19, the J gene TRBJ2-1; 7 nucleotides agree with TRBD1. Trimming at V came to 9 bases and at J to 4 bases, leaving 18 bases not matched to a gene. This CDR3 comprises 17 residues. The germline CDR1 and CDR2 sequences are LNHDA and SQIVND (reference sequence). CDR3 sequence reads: CASQGQKGQFNYNEQFF. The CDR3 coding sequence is TGTGCCAGCCAGGGGCAGAAGGGACAGTTCAATTACAATGAGCAGTTCTTC.